These 18 T cell receptor beta chains were sequenced from one sample in a study of cytomegalovirus exposure and HLA in healthy donors. The PCR ran on 60 Vbeta and 13 Jbeta primers. TCRdb's copy holds only in-frame clones and misses some; the assay was immunoSEQ multiplex PCR. The data contain fewer than 250,000 clones, over 70% of them singletons. Sequences were obtained from PBMCs. These receptors came from a woman younger than 35 in good health and CMV-seronegative.

The V call is TRBV7-9, the J call TRBJ2-7; 10 bases fit TRBD2. The CDR3 sequence is 16 residues long. Trimming took 5 bases from V and 3 from J; bases not matched to a gene: 10. The V gene's germline CDR1 is SEHNR and CDR2 FQNEAQ (reference sequence). CDR3 loop: CASSTSGLAESYEQYF. The DNA for the CDR3 is TGTGCCAGCAGCACATCCGGACTAGCGGAGAGCTACGAGCAGTACTTC.

The CDR3 spells CASSSMSTGELFF. The CDR3 DNA is TGTGCCAGCAGTTCCATGTCAACCGGGGAGCTGTTTTTT. This chain joins TRBV28 and TRBJ2-2, with unresolved D. CDR1 and CDR2 (germline): MDHEN, SYDVKM. CDR3 size: 13 residues. Trimming took 4 bases from V and 5 from J, leaving 8 bases between them. Full variable domain (outside the CDR3, taken from reference TRBV28 and TRBJ2-2): DVKVTQSSRYLVKRTGEKVFLECVQDMDHENMFWYRQDPGLGLRLIYFSYDVKMKEKGDIPEGYSVSREKKERFSLILESASTNQTSMYLCASSSMSTGELFFGEGSRLTVL.

This clone has more than one count but fewer than ten. The chain combines TRBV28 with TRBJ2-7; 9 nucleotides line up with TRBD1. The CDR3 sequence is 16 residues long. V lost 7 bases and J lost 1; bases outside the gene matches: 11. Germline loops: CDR1 MDHEN, CDR2 SYDVKM. DNA for the CDR3: TGTGCCAGCACCGACTCCGGGACAGGGTCTTCCTACGAGCAGTACTTC. It translates to CASTDSGTGSSYEQYF.

This clone showed up just a few times. The chain employs TRBV28 and TRBJ1-5; 7 bases map to TRBD1. Germline values: CDR1 MDHEN, CDR2 SYDVKM. V gave up 5 bases and J gave up 4 bases; unmatched junction bases: 11. This CDR3 is 16 amino acids long. CDR3 nucleotides: TGTGCCAGCAGTCAATTCCGGGACAGAGTTAATCAGCCCCAGCATTTT. Its translation: CASSQFRDRVNQPQHF.

This clone was seen more than once but under ten times. This chain connects TRBV11-2 to TRBJ1-3; TRBD1 agrees at 8 bases. J lost 4 bases, V lost 4 bases, and 6 bases had no gene match. Germline V CDR1 and CDR2: SGHAT, FQNNGV. CDR3 length equals 15 residues. In nucleotides, the CDR3 is TGTGCCAGCAGCTGGGGGCAGGGGGCCGGAAACACCATATATTTT. Protein: CASSWGQGAGNTIYF.

The chain links TRBV6-8 to TRBJ1-5, with 7 nucleotides matching TRBD1. The CDR3 loop spans 15 amino acids. J gave up 4 bases and V 5 bases, and 8 bases lay outside the gene matches. Germline V gene lookup returns CDR1 MNHGY and CDR2 SAAAGT. The CDR3 here is CASSPGGKGNQPQHF. CDR3 DNA: TGTGCCAGCAGTCCAGGGGGAAAAGGGAATCAGCCCCAGCATTTT.

CDR3 region: CASSSPVYYEQYF. CDR3 in DNA: TGTGCCAGCAGCTCACCGGTCTACTACGAGCAGTACTTC. This chain joins TRBV6-6 and TRBJ2-7; D gene ambiguous. The CDR3 runs to 13 residues. V was trimmed by 6 bases and J by 3 bases, leaving 12 bases between them. CDR1 and CDR2 (germline): MNHNY, SVGAGI (reference sequence).

V and J are TRBV30 and TRBJ2-7; no reliable D call. The CDR3 covers 14 residues. Germline values: CDR1 GTSNPN, CDR2 SVGIG (reference sequence). V was clipped by 0 bases and J by 0 bases, with 9 bases between them. CDR3 DNA sequence: TGTGCCTGGAGTGTAGCGACCCTCTCCTACGAGCAGTACTTC. This sequence encodes CAWSVATLSYEQYF.

The chain has TRBV14 and TRBJ1-5; possibly TRBD1 for D (6 bases). This CDR3 has 13 amino acids. The germline gives CDR1 SGHDN, CDR2 FVKESK. Trimming shortened V by 4 bases and J by 6 bases, and 10 bases separated the two germline ends. CDR3 loop: CASSRGGSQPQHF. DNA of the CDR3: TGTGCCAGCAGCCGGGGGGGCTCTCAGCCCCAGCATTTT.

The CDR3: CASSTRRTDTQYF. In nucleotides, the CDR3 is TGTGCCAGCAGCACACGCCGCACAGATACGCAGTATTTT. V is TRBV11-3 and J is TRBJ2-3; D remains unclear. CDR3 size: 13 residues. Germline V gene lookup returns CDR1 SGHNT and CDR2 YENEEA. Trimming cost V 5 bases and J 1 base, with 7 bases left between them. Based on the CDR3 plus reference TRBV11-3 and TRBJ2-3, the full variable domain is EAGVVQSPRYKIIEKKQPVAFWCNPISGHNTLYWYLQNLGQGPELLIRYENEEAVDDSQLPKDRFSAERLKGVDSTLKIQPAELGDSAVYLCASSTRRTDTQYFGPGTRLTVL.

The chain recombines TRBV7-9 with TRBJ2-7; no clear D. Per the germline V gene, CDR1 is SEHNR and CDR2 is FQNEAQ (reference sequence). The CDR3 loop spans 13 amino acids. V gave up 5 bases and J gave up 3 bases, with 11 bases separating them. The CDR3 is CASSPGFLYEQYF. The CDR3 region has the DNA TGTGCCAGCAGCCCCGGGTTCCTCTACGAGCAGTACTTC.

The chain recombines TRBV5-1 with TRBJ2-7, with 7 nucleotides matching TRBD2. Germline trimming cut 4 bases from V and 4 bases from J; bases unmatched to any gene: 5. This CDR3 spans 13 amino acids. Germline V gives CDR1 SGHRS, CDR2 YFSETQ. Written as DNA, the CDR3 is TGCGCCAGCAGCGAGGCTAGCGGATACGAGCAGTACTTC. It encodes CASSEASGYEQYF.

This chain connects TRBV10-3 to TRBJ2-6; 11 bases match TRBD1. J gave up 2 bases and V 6 bases, and 6 bases lay outside the gene matches. The CDR3 sequence is 17 residues long. Germline CDR1 ENHRY, CDR2 SYGVKD. CDR3 DNA: TGTGCCATCAGGCTGGACAGGGGGCTGGCTGGGGCCAACGTCCTGACTTTC. It is translated as CAIRLDRGLAGANVLTF.

This rearrangement joins TRBV29-1 to TRBJ2-1; TRBD2 aligns across 11 bases. Germline CDR1 is SQVTM and CDR2 is ANQGSEA. V shed 5 bases, J shed 9 bases, and the junction held 6 bases outside the gene matches. CDR3 length equals 13 residues. CDR3 bases: TGCAGCGTTTTTTATAGCGGGGGGGTTGAGCAGTTCTTC. As protein: CSVFYSGGVEQFF.

This chain connects TRBV6-5 to TRBJ2-5; 9 nucleotides agree with TRBD2. The germline V gene encodes CDR1 MNHEY and CDR2 SVGAGI. V dropped 0 bases and J dropped 4; count of bases not matched to a gene: 6. CDR3 length equals 16 residues. Here the CDR3 reads CASSYSRGGGGETQYF. DNA of the CDR3: TGTGCCAGCAGTTACTCGCGGGGGGGAGGAGGAGAGACCCAGTACTTC.

The J gene is TRBJ2-2, the V gene TRBV4-1; a possible D gene is TRBD1 (6 bases). The germline V and J ends were trimmed by 5 bases and 2 bases, with 12 bases remaining between them. Looked up from germline, CDR1 is MGHRA and CDR2 is YSYEKL. The CDR3 length is 15 residues. CDR3 bases: TGCGCCAGCAGCTCAGGGGCCTTAAACACCGGGGAGCTGTTTTTT. Amino acids: CASSSGALNTGELFF.

This clone was counted only a few times. The V gene is TRBV6-1, the J gene TRBJ2-7; 10 bases match TRBD1. Per the germline V gene, CDR1 is MNHNS and CDR2 is SASEGT. After removal of 6 bases from V and 5 bases from J, the junction contained 10 bases not matched to a gene. The CDR3 covers 15 residues. The DNA of the CDR3 is TGTGCCAGCAGCCGAGCGACAGGGGGCTTGAACGAGCAGTACTTC. Its protein is CASSRATGGLNEQYF.

The rearrangement links TRBV9 to TRBJ1-3; a possible D gene is TRBD1 (5 bases). With 0 bases removed from V and 0 bases from J, the gap between germline ends came to 13 bases. Per germline, CDR1 SGDLS and CDR2 YYNGEE. The CDR3 runs to 17 residues. The CDR3 region has the DNA TGTGCCAGCAGCGTAGATCAGGGCAAGGACTCTGGAAACACCATATATTTT. This sequence encodes CASSVDQGKDSGNTIYF.